This TCR beta chain came from a study of blood T cells in healthy people across ages. Study conclusions and caveats: Getting older went along with TCR beta diversity per million T cells dropping roughly linearly.

Per germline, CDR1 DFQATT and CDR2 SNEGSKA (reference sequence). The V and J ends lost 4 bases and 5 bases, in that order; junction bases with no gene match: 13. CDR3 size: 16 residues. Through a sample-barcoded 5' primer and a J-beta primer mix, a second PCR was run for roughly 6 to 12 cycles. TCRdb fed the 5' RACE reads into MiXCR, producing one record per CDR3 protein. The table shows hundreds of thousands of distinct CDR3 sequences, with roughly 53% occurring only once. Isolation per sample recovered at least 7 million PBMCs. This clonotype was observed once. Its specificity is not known. Sequencing used blood. The sequence came from a man aged 60 to 69 in good health. The chain is built from TRBV20-1 and TRBJ2-3; TRBD2 aligns across 9 bases. In nucleotides, the CDR3 is TGCAGTGCTACCACGGGGCGGGGGGGCCAGGGAGATACGCAGTATTTT. Translated: CSATTGRGGQGDTQYF.